The T cell receptor (beta chain) under discussion was sequenced for a study of CD8 T cells in ankylosing spondylitis (TCRdb year 2017). At the level of the whole study: To find TCR variants linked to disease, the study profiled T cell receptor beta repertoires in ankylosing spondylitis patients and healthy donors. The full study cohort was made up of approximately 27 ankylosing spondylitis patients and some 100 healthy donors. Peripheral blood samples were taken, and synovial fluid was additionally collected from ankylosing spondylitis patients.

On the study overall, not on this receptor specifically: According to the report, matched synovial fluid samples from ankylosing spondylitis patients were significantly enriched for the disease-linked clones. A CD8+ phenotype was shown by the disease-linked clones, which were found at relatively low frequencies in peripheral blood. Some motif variants were previously reported in synovial fluid and blood of reactive arthritis patients, suggesting common disease-initiation mechanisms. Blood from ankylosing spondylitis patients appeared to be characterized by a TCR beta motif made up of several highly homologous amino acid variants.

The CDR3 spans 14 residues, from the cysteine through the phenylalanine. Only the CDR3 part of the read is kept: 42 bases, read in frame from the first base. Looking up the germline V gene (reference sequence) yields CDR1 SEHNR and CDR2 FQNEAQ. V sheds 4 bases and J sheds 3 bases, leaving 13 bases between their ends. For sequencing, an Illumina HiSeq 2500 was employed. Quantitative 5'-RACE with molecular barcodes was the method used to prepare the TCR beta libraries. The published analysis was carried out like this. Disease-linked TCR variants were identified with a new computational method built on a probabilistic model of VDJ rearrangement. TCRdb reworked the public reads: Q25 trimming with fastp, MiXCR clone assembly, productive beta chains retained. Rows merge per CDR3 protein into single entries with the most common DNA and genes. The V and J calls here are based on TCRdb, not the publication. This sample is represented by around 770,000 distinct CDR3 sequences; around 20% of them were singletons. In total, the top ten clones hold 19% of the sample.

This clonotype occurred a few times. Its antigen is currently not known. Qualities for individual bases were not recorded, and no much larger clone is one base off. The sequencing input was blood, either unsorted or a sorted T cell fraction (not recorded which). The V and J segments used are TRBV7-9 and TRBJ2-7, with a tentative D gene TRBD2 over 5 matching bases. The clonotype comes from a male donor with ankylosing spondylitis. The CDR3 here reads CASSSEVLIYEQYF. In nucleotides, the sequence is TGTGCCAGCAGCTCGGAGGTCCTAATCTACGAGCAGTACTTC. Outside the CDR3, residues come from the reference TRBV7-9 and TRBJ2-7 proteins, so the full variable domain is: DTGVSQNPRHKITKRGQNVTFRCDPISEHNRLYWYRQTLGQGPEFLTYFQNEAQLEKSRLLSDRFSAERPKGSFSTLEIQRTEQGDSAMYLCASSSEVLIYEQYFGPGTRLTVT.